Given below is one T cell receptor (beta chain) in context. The antigen is not known. The read ends 3 residues shy of where the CDR3 ends; the end is completed using the germline J gene. Clones were sequenced by immunoSEQ multiplex PCR, and TCRdb holds only the in-frame ones, with some missing. This table holds about 30,000 clones. V lost 5 bases and J lost 2; bases outside the gene matches: 4. The CDR3 contains 15 residues. Germline CDR1 SEHNR, CDR2 FQNEAQ (reference sequence). These data are taken from a study of T cells in women clearing cervical HPV infection. Study-wide context: Case blood was drawn when the lesion was first found; control blood after infection became undetectable.

Findings of the study overall: Combining TCR richness with V gene abundances gave approximately 0.84 AUC.

The sequenced material came from blood buffy coat. This sequence originates from a woman aged 18-70 years with a cervical HPV16 infection that either progressed to CIN3+ or cleared (not recorded which). This chain uses TRBV7-9 with TRBJ2-3; 10 bases agree with TRBD2. The sequenced part of the CDR3 DNA is TGTGCCAGCAGCCTAACTAGCGGGACCACAGATACG. It translates to CASSLTSGTTDT. From start to end, the CDR3 is CASSLTSGTTDTQYF.